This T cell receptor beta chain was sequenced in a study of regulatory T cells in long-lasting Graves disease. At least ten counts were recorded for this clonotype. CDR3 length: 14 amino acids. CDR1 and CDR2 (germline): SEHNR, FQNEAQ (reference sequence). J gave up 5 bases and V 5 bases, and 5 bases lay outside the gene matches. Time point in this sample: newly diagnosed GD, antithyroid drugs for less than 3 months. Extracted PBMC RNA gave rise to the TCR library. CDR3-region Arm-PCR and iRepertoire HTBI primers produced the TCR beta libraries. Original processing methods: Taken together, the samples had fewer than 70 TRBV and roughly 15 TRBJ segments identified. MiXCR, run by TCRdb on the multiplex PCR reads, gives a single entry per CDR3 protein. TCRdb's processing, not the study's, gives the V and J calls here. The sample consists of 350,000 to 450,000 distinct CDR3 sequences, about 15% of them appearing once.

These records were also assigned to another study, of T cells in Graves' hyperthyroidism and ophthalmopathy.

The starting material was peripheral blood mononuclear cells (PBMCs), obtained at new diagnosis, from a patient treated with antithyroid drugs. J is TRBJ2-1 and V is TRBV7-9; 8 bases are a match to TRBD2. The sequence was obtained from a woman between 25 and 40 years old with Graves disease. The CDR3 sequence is CASSPGRGNNEQFF. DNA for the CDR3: TGTGCCAGCAGCCCCGGGAGGGGGAACAATGAGCAGTTCTTC.